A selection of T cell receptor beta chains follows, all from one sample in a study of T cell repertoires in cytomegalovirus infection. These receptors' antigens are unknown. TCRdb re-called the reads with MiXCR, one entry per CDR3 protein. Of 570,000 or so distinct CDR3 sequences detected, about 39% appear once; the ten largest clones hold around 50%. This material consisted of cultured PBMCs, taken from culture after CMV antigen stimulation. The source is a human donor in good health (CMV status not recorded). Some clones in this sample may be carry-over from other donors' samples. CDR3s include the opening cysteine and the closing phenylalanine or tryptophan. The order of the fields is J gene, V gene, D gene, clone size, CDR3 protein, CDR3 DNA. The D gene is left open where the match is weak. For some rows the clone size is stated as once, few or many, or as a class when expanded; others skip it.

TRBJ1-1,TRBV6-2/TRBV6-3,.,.,CASRRQWGNTEAFF,TGTGCCAGCAGGCGCCAGTGGGGGAACACTGAAGCTTTCTTT
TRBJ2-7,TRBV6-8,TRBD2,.,CASTTGGGGSYEQYF,TGTGCCAGCACCACGGGGGGGGGTGGCTCCTACGAGCAGTACTTC
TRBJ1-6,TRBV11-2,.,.,CASRNWPGNSPLHF,TGTGCCAGCAGAAACTGGCCCGGGAATTCACCCCTCCACTTT
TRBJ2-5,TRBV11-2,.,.,CASSTRRAQDTQYF,TGTGCCAGCAGCACCAGGAGGGCCCAAGACACCCAGTACTTC
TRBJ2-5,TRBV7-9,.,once,CASSPRLGGAETQYF,TGTGCCAGCAGCCCTAGGCTCGGGGGCGCGGAGACCCAGTACTTC
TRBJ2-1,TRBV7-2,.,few,CASSKGSPSYNEQFF,TGTGCCAGCAGCAAAGGGAGCCCCTCCTACAATGAGCAGTTCTTC
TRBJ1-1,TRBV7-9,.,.,CASSAFMPRDVFAEAFF,TGTGCCAGCAGCGCCTTTATGCCCAGGGATGTCTTCGCTGAAGCTTTCTTT
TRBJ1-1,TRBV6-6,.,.,CASSRGTGTDNTEAFF,TGTGCCAGCAGTCGGGGAACCGGGACCGACAACACTGAAGCTTTCTTT
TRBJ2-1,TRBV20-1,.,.,CSAVRDWPPSSYNEQFF,TGCAGTGCAGTCCGGGACTGGCCCCCAAGCTCCTACAATGAGCAGTTCTTC
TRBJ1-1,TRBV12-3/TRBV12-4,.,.,CASSFRGRETEAFF,TGTGCCAGCAGTTTCCGGGGGCGGGAAACTGAAGCTTTCTTT
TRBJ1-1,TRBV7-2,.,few,CASSSLYVVTEAFF,TGTGCCAGCAGCTCTCTCTACGTCGTCACTGAAGCTTTCTTT
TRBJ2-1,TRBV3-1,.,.,CASSRVGNEQFF,TGTGCCAGCAGCCGAGTTGGCAATGAGCAGTTCTTC
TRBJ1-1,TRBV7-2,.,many,CASSLAGTIYTEAFF,TGTGCCAGCAGCTTAGCCGGGACAATATACACTGAAGCTTTCTTT
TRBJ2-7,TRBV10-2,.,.,CASSGTGLYEQYF,TGCGCCAGCTCGGGTACCGGCCTATACGAGCAGTACTTC
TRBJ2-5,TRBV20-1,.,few,CSAITGKEVQETQYF,TGCAGTGCTATTACAGGAAAGGAGGTTCAAGAGACCCAGTACTTC
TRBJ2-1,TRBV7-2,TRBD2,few,CASSLDGGSSYNEQFF,TGTGCCAGCAGCTTAGACGGCGGGAGCTCCTACAATGAGCAGTTCTTC
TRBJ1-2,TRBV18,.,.,CASSPPGANYGYTF,TGTGCCAGCTCACCACCTGGGGCTAACTATGGCTACACCTTC
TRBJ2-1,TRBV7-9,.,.,CASSHKVRPYSVF,TGTGCCAGCAGCCATAAAGTAAGGCCCTACTCGGTCTTC
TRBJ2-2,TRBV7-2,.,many,CASSLVPDTGELFF,TGTGCCAGCAGCTTAGTACCCGACACCGGGGAGCTGTTTTTT
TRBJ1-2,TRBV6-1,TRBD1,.,CASSPGQGSNYGYTF,TGTGCCAGCAGTCCGGGACAGGGGTCTAACTATGGCTACACCTTC
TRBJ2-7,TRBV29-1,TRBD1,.,CSARTGKAYEQYF,TGCAGCGCTCGGACAGGTAAAGCCTACGAGCAGTACTTC
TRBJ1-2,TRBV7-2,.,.,CASSLAGGRYGYTF,TGTGCCAGCAGCCTAGCAGGTGGACGCTATGGCTACACCTTC